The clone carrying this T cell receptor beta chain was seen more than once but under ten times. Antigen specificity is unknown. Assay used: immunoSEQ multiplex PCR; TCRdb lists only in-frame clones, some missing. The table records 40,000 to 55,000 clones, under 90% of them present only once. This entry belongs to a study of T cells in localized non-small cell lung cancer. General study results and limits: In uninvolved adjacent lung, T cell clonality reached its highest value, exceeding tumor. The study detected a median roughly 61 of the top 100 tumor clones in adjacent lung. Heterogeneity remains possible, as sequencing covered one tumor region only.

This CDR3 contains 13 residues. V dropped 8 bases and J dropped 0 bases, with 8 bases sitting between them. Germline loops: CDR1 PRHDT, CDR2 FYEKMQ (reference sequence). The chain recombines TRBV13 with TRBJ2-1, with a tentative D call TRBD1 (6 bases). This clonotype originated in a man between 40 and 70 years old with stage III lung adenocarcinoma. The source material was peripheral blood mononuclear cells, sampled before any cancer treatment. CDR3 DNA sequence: TGTGCCAGCCCGGACAGCTCCTACAATGAGCAGTTCTTC. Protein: CASPDSSYNEQFF.